This paragraph covers one TCR beta chain sequence. These data originate in a study of cytomegalovirus exposure and HLA in healthy donors. Vbeta (60) and Jbeta (13) primers were used in the PCR. Sequenced by immunoSEQ multiplex PCR; TCRdb stores in-frame clones only, minus some. The sample lists nearly 100,000 clones; roughly a tenth were seen once. The CDR3 is 15 residues long. CDR1 and CDR2 (germline): SGHNT, YYREEE (reference sequence). V shed 4 bases and J 2 bases; nucleotides not matched to a gene: 6. This TCR derives from a middle-aged man in good health and CMV-seropositive. The chain is built from TRBV5-4 and TRBJ2-7; 10 bases agree with TRBD1. The specimen sequenced was PBMCs. CDR3: CASSAAGTGAYEQYF. The CDR3 DNA reads as TGTGCCAGCAGCGCAGCGGGGACAGGGGCCTACGAGCAGTACTTC.